The T cell receptor beta chain under discussion was sequenced for a study of vaccination and CD4 T cells after COVID-19. Study-wide context: Post-vaccination specimens were collected at a median of approximately 72 days following dose two (range 14 to 241). In culture, cells were exposed to overlapping spike peptides from SARS-CoV-2, HCoV-NL63, HCoV-OC43 and HCoV-229E.

As concerns this clonotype: Antigen: not known.

The treatment: roughly 10-day PBMC culture with coronavirus spike peptide pools or control peptides (ViraFEST assay). Losses at the gene ends were 4 bases for V and 7 bases for J; bases not matched to a gene: 8. The CDR3 is 15 amino acids. The Oncomine TCR Beta short-read assay sequenced DNA from cultured CD4+ T cells. TCRdb processed the PCR reads anew with MiXCR; each CDR3 protein has one entry. The sample lists some 8,300 distinct CDR3 sequences, over 45% occurring once. This clonotype was obtained from a human donor who had recovered from COVID-19. Sequenced sample: CD4+ T cells from blood, cultured in vitro. The chain recombines TRBV12-3 or TRBV12-4 with TRBJ2-7; 12 bases fit TRBD1. The DNA for the CDR3 is TGTGCCAGCAGTTCTGGGGGACAGGGGGCGCGAGAGCAGTACTTC. Amino acids: CASSSGGQGAREQYF.